The 12 T cell receptor beta chains given below trace back to one sample, sequenced in a study of blood T cell repertoires in COVID-19. The repertoire was sequenced with immunoSEQ multiplex PCR; TCRdb's copy has only in-frame clones and lacks some. The top ten hold roughly 12% of the sample, which has about 440,000 clones, approximately 88% seen once. Sequencing was done on a sample of peripheral blood. The receptors here all came from a woman in her 50s with COVID-19, enrolled during active disease.

The CDR3 nucleotides are TGTGCCAGCAAGAGCGCATACGAGCAGTACTTC. This codes for CASKSAYEQYF. The V and J genes are TRBV2 and TRBJ2-7, with no clear D. V gave up 7 bases and J gave up 4 bases, with 8 bases separating them. The CDR3 length is 11 residues. CDR1 and CDR2 (germline): SNHLY, FYNNEI.

The chain uses TRBV5-1 and TRBJ2-3; the match to TRBD2 covers 8 bases. Per the germline V gene, CDR1 is SGHRS and CDR2 is YFSETQ. V lost 1 base to trimming and J lost 0 bases; unmatched junction nucleotides: 10. The CDR3 spans 18 residues. CDR3 region: CASSLIASGLTSTDTQYF. Here the CDR3 DNA reads TGCGCCAGCAGCTTGATCGCTAGCGGGTTAACCAGCACAGATACGCAGTATTTT.

The rearrangement links TRBV5-1 to TRBJ2-1; TRBD2 agrees at 11 bases. This CDR3 comprises 15 residues. Germline V lookup: CDR1 SGHRS, CDR2 YFSETQ. V trimming: 5 bases; J trimming: 4 bases; junction bases outside the gene matches: 5. This chain's CDR3 is CASSLASGGYNEQFF. Here the CDR3 DNA reads TGCGCCAGCAGTCTGGCTAGCGGGGGGTACAATGAGCAGTTCTTC.

This chain connects TRBV9 to TRBJ2-7; 8 positions match TRBD1. This CDR3 is built from 16 residues. CDR1 and CDR2 (germline): SGDLS, YYNGEE. V trimming: 3 bases; J trimming: 4 bases; junction bases outside the gene matches: 12. CDR3 sequence (DNA): TGTGCCAGCAGCGCAGGTGCCGCAGGGGGCAGGTACGAGCAGTACTTC. Translation: CASSAGAAGGRYEQYF.

This rearrangement joins TRBV4-1 to TRBJ2-7, with 7 nucleotides matching TRBD1. This CDR3 has 17 amino acids. Unmatched junction bases numbered 9, after V lost 0 bases and J lost 1 base. CDR1 is MGHRA, CDR2 YSYEKL, per germline. The CDR3 DNA sequence: TGCGCCAGCAGCCAAGACTGGGGACAGAGGAGGTCCTACGAGCAGTACTTC. It yields the protein CASSQDWGQRRSYEQYF.

Concerning this clone: Distinct nucleotide sequences in the sample also encode this CDR3. The chain uses TRBV15 and TRBJ1-4, with D maybe TRBD1 (5 bases). With 3 bases removed from V and 0 bases from J, the gap between germline ends came to 8 bases. The germline V gene encodes CDR1 LNHNV and CDR2 YYDKDF (reference sequence). The CDR3 loop spans 15 amino acids. The CDR3 here is CATSRGTATNEKLFF. The CDR3 DNA reads TGTGCCACCAGCAGGGGGACTGCAACTAATGAAAAACTGTTTTTT.

V and J are TRBV9 and TRBJ1-4, with 11 bases that match TRBD1. Germline-derived CDR1 and CDR2 are SGDLS and YYNGEE. With 4 bases clipped from V and 6 bases from J, the junction kept 11 bases outside the gene matches. This CDR3 has 17 residues. The CDR3 DNA follows: TGTGCCAGCAGCTTAAGCCATGGGACAGGGGGTTATGAAAAACTGTTTTTT. Translated: CASSLSHGTGGYEKLFF.

The CDR3: CAWGRDRGFYGYTF. In DNA, the CDR3 is TGTGCCTGGGGACGGGACAGGGGATTCTATGGCTACACCTTC. The V gene is TRBV30, the J gene TRBJ1-2; TRBD1 matches 10 bases. The CDR3 runs to 14 residues. CDR1 and CDR2 from the germline V gene are GTSNPN and SVGIG (reference sequence). Losses at the gene ends were 5 bases for V and 4 bases for J; bases not matched to a gene: 7.

This clone was counted a few times. This sample also contains other DNA sequences that code for the same CDR3. CDR3 nucleotide sequence: TGCGCCAGCAGCTTGTCAGGGGGCAACTATGGCTACACCTTC. Encoded protein: CASSLSGGNYGYTF. The genes are TRBV5-1 and TRBJ1-2, with 8 bases that match TRBD1. This CDR3 has 14 amino acids. Germline trimming cut 1 base from V and 2 bases from J; bases unmatched to any gene: 1. Germline CDR1 and CDR2: SGHRS and YFSETQ.

This clone was detected only a few times. The same CDR3 is also encoded by other DNA sequences in this sample. The chain's CDR3 is CSVEQGPYEQYF. The CDR3 DNA is TGCAGCGTTGAGCAGGGGCCCTACGAGCAGTACTTC. The gene calls are TRBV29-1 and TRBJ2-7; D is perhaps TRBD1 (6 bases). The V gene's germline CDR1 is SQVTM and CDR2 ANQGSEA. Deletions cut 3 bases from V and 2 bases from J, with 8 bases between. The CDR3 is 12 residues long.

This chain links TRBV3-1 (or the pseudogene TRBV3-2) with TRBJ1-1; 10 positions match TRBD1. V was clipped by 1 base and J by 5 bases; unmatched bases: 4. The CDR3 has 15 amino acids. The germline CDR1 and CDR2 sequences are LGHDT and YNNKEL (reference sequence). Here the CDR3 reads CASSQVLDRGTEAFF. DNA of the CDR3: TGTGCCAGCAGCCAAGTGTTGGACAGGGGGACTGAAGCTTTCTTT.

The genes are TRBV11-2 and TRBJ1-5; D not certain. Trimming removed 1 base from V and 1 base from J, with 5 bases in between. The V gene's germline CDR1 is SGHAT and CDR2 FQNNGV. The CDR3 contains 14 residues. CDR3 in DNA: TGTGCCAGCAGCTTAGGCAGGAGCAATCAGCCCCAGCATTTT. This sequence encodes CASSLGRSNQPQHF.